This passage covers 14 T cell receptor beta chains from one sample sequenced in a study of cytomegalovirus exposure and HLA in healthy donors. PCR was performed using 60 Vbeta and 13 Jbeta primers. Produced via immunoSEQ multiplex PCR; TCRdb's table is partial and in-frame only. The repertoire holds some 150,000 clones, 70% to 80% seen once, with around 13% in the top ten. The sequenced material came from PBMCs. The receptors here all came from a man aged 30 to 45 in good health and CMV-seropositive.

The chain carries TRBV27 and TRBJ2-7; TRBD2 matches 9 bases. The CDR3 runs to 15 residues. Looked up from germline, CDR1 is MNHEY and CDR2 is SMNVEV (reference sequence). V was pared by 3 bases and J by 2 bases, with 5 bases of the junction left unmatched. CDR3 in amino acids: CASSFTAGGPYEQYF. CDR3 bases: TGTGCCAGCAGTTTTACGGCGGGAGGGCCCTACGAGCAGTACTTC.

The chain is built from TRBV14 and TRBJ1-4; a possible D gene is TRBD1 (6 bases). The length of the CDR3 is 16 residues. Trimming shortened V by 3 bases and J by 10 bases, and 21 bases separated the two germline ends. The germline V gene encodes CDR1 SGHDN and CDR2 FVKESK. The CDR3 DNA reads as TGTGCCAGCAGCCAGGTAAGACAGGCGCCAAGAGGAAAACTGTTTTTT. Translating it yields CASSQVRQAPRGKLFF. Supplemented by reference TRBV14 and TRBJ1-4, the full variable domain reads EAGVTQFPSHSVIEKGQTVTLRCDPISGHDNLYWYRRVMGKEIKFLLHFVKESKQDESGMPNNRFLAERTGGTYSTLKVQPAELEDSGVYFCASSQVRQAPRGKLFFGSGTQLSVL.

V and J are TRBV28 and TRBJ1-5; the D gene is possibly TRBD1 (5 bases). The V and J ends lost 7 bases and 5 bases respectively, with 15 bases between them. This CDR3 has 14 amino acids. Germline CDR1 is MDHEN and CDR2 is SYDVKM. The DNA for the CDR3 is TGTGCCAGCATCAACGGGGGGGATCATCAGCCCCAGCATTTT. Translation: CASINGGDHQPQHF.

This clone was detected only once. The gene calls are TRBV30 and TRBJ2-6, with 7 bases lining up with TRBD2. Germline trimming cut 1 base from V and 0 bases from J; bases unmatched to any gene: 9. In germline, CDR1 is GTSNPN, CDR2 SVGIG (reference sequence). The CDR3 has 18 amino acids. This chain's CDR3 is CAWSAPGGSFSGANVLTF. CDR3 bases: TGTGCCTGGAGTGCCCCGGGAGGTTCTTTCTCTGGGGCCAACGTCCTGACTTTC.

The chain links TRBV10-3 to TRBJ2-3; 13 positions match TRBD2. V lost 0 bases to trimming and J lost 4 bases; unmatched junction nucleotides: 1. The CDR3 runs 16 residues. CDR1 ENHRY and CDR2 SYGVKD come from the germline V gene. The DNA of the CDR3 is TGTGCCATCAGTGAGTCTGGACTAGCGGGAGCAGATACGCAGTATTTT. Protein sequence: CAISESGLAGADTQYF.

The chain combines TRBV29-1 with TRBJ1-4; weak D call: TRBD1 (6 bases). Deletions cut 7 bases from V and 7 bases from J, with 13 bases between. Germline V lookup: CDR1 SQVTM, CDR2 ANQGSEA. The CDR3 loop spans 12 amino acids. The CDR3 DNA sequence: TGCAGCGCCACAGGGACGGGTGAAAAACTGTTTTTT. Translation gives CSATGTGEKLFF.

CDR3 in DNA: TGTGCCAGCTCAGAGACATTTCAAAGCAATCAGCCCCAGCATTTT. Translated: CASSETFQSNQPQHF. The chain links TRBV18 to TRBJ1-5; unclear D gene. Germline lookup yields CDR1 KGHSH and CDR2 LQKENI. The CDR3 is 15 residues long. Trimming cost V 5 bases and J 1 base, with 12 bases left between them. Together with reference TRBV18 and TRBJ1-5, the CDR3 gives the full variable domain: NAGVMQNPRHLVRRRGQEARLRCSPMKGHSHVYWYRQLPEEGLKFMVYLQKENIIDESGMPKERFSAEFPKEGPSILRIQQVVRGDSAAYFCASSETFQSNQPQHFGDGTRLSIL.

The rearrangement uses TRBV9 and TRBJ2-5, with D unresolved. CDR3 length equals 14 residues. Germline V gene sequence: CDR1 SGDLS, CDR2 YYNGEE. V lost 0 bases to trimming and J lost 0 bases, with 6 bases between them. As DNA, the CDR3 is TGTGCCAGCAGCGTAGGAACTAACCAAGAGACCCAGTACTTC. Its translation is CASSVGTNQETQYF.

The V and J genes are TRBV5-1 and TRBJ2-1, with TRBD2 identical over 10 bases. Germline V gene sequence: CDR1 SGHRS, CDR2 YFSETQ. Germline trimming cut 1 base from V and 10 bases from J; bases unmatched to any gene: 14. The CDR3 is 17 residues long. CDR3 residues: CASSLYPSAGGSQEQFF. For the CDR3, the DNA is TGCGCCAGCAGCTTGTATCCCTCAGCGGGAGGGAGTCAGGAGCAGTTCTTC.

V gene TRBV11-3 combines with J gene TRBJ2-1; 7 nucleotides agree with TRBD1. The CDR3 is made up of 12 amino acids. V lost 5 bases and J lost 8; bases outside the gene matches: 3. The germline CDR1 and CDR2 sequences are SGHNT and YENEEA. The CDR3 bases are TGTGCCAGCAGCGACACAGGGGATGAGCAGTTCTTC. It yields the protein CASSDTGDEQFF.

The V and J genes are TRBV4-1 and TRBJ2-7; 7 bases fit TRBD1. V shed 1 base and J 3 bases; nucleotides not matched to a gene: 6. CDR1 is MGHRA and CDR2 is YSYEKL in the germline V gene. The CDR3 consists of 15 residues. The CDR3 DNA follows: TGCGCCAGCAGCCAAGTGGGGACAGCCAACTACGAGCAGTACTTC. As protein: CASSQVGTANYEQYF.

The chain couples TRBV2 to TRBJ2-5; 10 nucleotides line up with TRBD1. The J call may not be correct, given that the DNA end is closer to TRBJ2-7. The CDR3 is 14 residues long. In germline, CDR1 is SNHLY, CDR2 FYNNEI. CDR3: CASRSGTGVYEQYF. In nucleotides, the CDR3 is TGTGCCAGCAGGTCCGGGACAGGGGTATACGAGCAGTACTTC.

This clone was detected only a few times. In DNA, the CDR3 is TGTGCCAGCAGCCCCACCCCTTGGACAGGGAGCTCCTACAATGAGCAGTTCTTC. It is translated as CASSPTPWTGSSYNEQFF. This rearrangement joins TRBV5-6 to TRBJ2-1; 8 bases are a match to TRBD1. Germline V gene lookup returns CDR1 SGHDT and CDR2 YYEEEE. J lost 0 bases, V lost 4 bases, and 12 bases had no gene match. CDR3 size: 18 residues.

The chain uses TRBV27 and TRBJ2-1, with 9 positions matching TRBD2. CDR1 and CDR2 from the germline V gene are MNHEY and SMNVEV (reference sequence). The J segment lost 8 bases and the V segment lost 2 bases, leaving 7 bases of the junction unmatched. This CDR3 is 15 amino acids long. The CDR3 sequence is CASSLRAGGWDEQFF. The CDR3 nucleotides are TGTGCCAGCAGTTTAAGAGCGGGAGGTTGGGATGAGCAGTTCTTC.